These 14 T cell receptor beta chains were sequenced from one sample in a study of shared clonotypes between healthy human individuals. Assay used: immunoSEQ multiplex PCR; TCRdb lists only in-frame clones, some missing. The sample consists of under 300,000 clones, about 65% of them appearing once. What was sequenced was memory CD4+ T cells sorted from blood. Subset reported: CD45RA-negative fraction. The receptors come from a man between 25 and 39 years old in good health.

The CDR3 loop reads CASSYYIDRADTQYF. CDR3 sequence (DNA): TGTGCCAGCAGCTATTATATAGATCGAGCAGATACGCAGTATTTT. The chain links TRBV7-9 to TRBJ2-3, with no clear D. Germline V lookup: CDR1 SEHNR, CDR2 FQNEAQ (reference sequence). Trimming took off 4 bases at V and 4 bases at J, with 15 bases between the two ends. The CDR3 contains 15 residues. The whole variable domain, remainder taken from reference TRBV7-9 and TRBJ2-3, is DTGVSQNPRHKITKRGQNVTFRCDPISEHNRLYWYRQTLGQGPEFLTYFQNEAQLEKSRLLSDRFSAERPKGSFSTLEIQRTEQGDSAMYLCASSYYIDRADTQYFGPGTRLTVL.

The V gene is TRBV14, the J gene TRBJ1-2; D call uncertain. CDR1 is SGHDN, CDR2 FVKESK, per germline. Trimming stripped 8 bases from V and 2 bases from J, with 6 bases between. This CDR3 has 11 residues. The CDR3 loop is CASGRNYGYTF. The DNA for the CDR3 is TGTGCCAGCGGGCGGAACTATGGCTACACCTTC.

The chain recombines TRBV30 with TRBJ1-2, with D unclear. Per the germline V gene, CDR1 is GTSNPN and CDR2 is SVGIG (reference sequence). The CDR3 is 12 residues long. Trimming removed 7 bases at V and 6 bases at J, with 15 bases between. The CDR3 is CASTPSRDGYTF. CDR3 DNA sequence: TGTGCCTCAACACCCTCCCGGGATGGCTACACCTTC.

The DNA of the CDR3 is TGTGCCAGCAGTTACCAGGGGGCCCTCTCCTACGAGCAGTACTTC. Residues: CASSYQGALSYEQYF. V usage is TRBV6-6 and J usage is TRBJ2-7, with 8 bases identical to TRBD1. The germline V gene encodes CDR1 MNHNY and CDR2 SVGAGI (reference sequence). The CDR3 totals 15 residues. J gave up 0 bases and V 2 bases, and 3 bases lay outside the gene matches.

This CDR3 reads CASSPRGNTEAFF. The CDR3 nucleotides read TGTGCCAGCAGCCCACGGGGGAACACTGAAGCTTTCTTT. This chain connects TRBV11-2 to TRBJ1-1; D is unresolved. V lost 5 bases and J 1 base, leaving 8 bases between the germline ends. Germline CDR1 SGHAT, CDR2 FQNNGV. The CDR3 sequence is 13 residues long.

The chain joins TRBV29-1 to TRBJ2-5; no clear D gene. CDR3 length equals 12 residues. Germline V lookup: CDR1 SQVTM, CDR2 ANQGSEA. V lost 2 bases and J 5 bases, leaving 9 bases between the germline ends. CDR3 in DNA: TGCAGCGTTGAAAGATTAATGGAGACCCAGTACTTC. Its translation: CSVERLMETQYF.

V and J are TRBV6-6 and TRBJ1-5, with a weak D call TRBD1 (6 bases). The CDR3 totals 14 residues. CDR1 and CDR2 (germline): MNHNY, SVGAGI (reference sequence). V was shortened by 2 bases and J by 6 bases, with 11 bases between the two germline ends. In nucleotides, the CDR3 is TGTGCCAGCAGTTACACGGACAGTTCTCAGCCCCAGCATTTT. Translated: CASSYTDSSQPQHF.

The chain couples TRBV5-1 to TRBJ2-7; D possibly matches TRBD1 or TRBD2 (7 bases each). The CDR3 has 15 amino acids. Germline CDR1 SGHRS, CDR2 YFSETQ. Trimming pared 4 bases from V and 7 bases from J, leaving 21 bases between. In nucleotides, the CDR3 is TGCGCCAGCAGCGCGGGGGACAGTTCGCATCGGGAGCAGTACTTC. Protein: CASSAGDSSHREQYF.

The J gene is TRBJ2-1, the V gene TRBV5-1; possibly TRBD2 for D (6 bases). The CDR3 loop spans 14 amino acids. Germline V lookup: CDR1 SGHRS, CDR2 YFSETQ. Trimming pared 0 bases from V and 6 bases from J, leaving 10 bases between. Written as DNA, the CDR3 is TGCGCCAGCAGCTTGGACAGGAGGGGCAATGAGCAGTTCTTC. It specifies CASSLDRRGNEQFF.

V is TRBV7-2 and J is TRBJ2-7; D is unresolved. The CDR3 contains 15 residues. V was trimmed by 1 base and J by 0 bases, leaving 10 bases between them. Germline CDR1 and CDR2: SGHTA and FQGNSA. The CDR3 loop reads CASSLELGFSYEQYF. The CDR3 DNA reads TGTGCCAGCAGCTTAGAATTGGGGTTCTCCTACGAGCAGTACTTC.

This clone was recorded only once. This chain links TRBV25-1 with TRBJ1-5; D is unresolved. The CDR3 is made up of 17 amino acids. V lost 1 base and J 1 base, leaving 14 bases between the germline ends. Germline V gives CDR1 MGHDK, CDR2 SYGVNS. The CDR3 nucleotides read TGTGCCAGCAGTGAATCTCGCGGGGATAGGAGCAATCAGCCCCAGCATTTT. Its translation: CASSESRGDRSNQPQHF.

This clone was found a few times. This rearrangement joins TRBV7-3 to TRBJ2-5; 7 nucleotides align to TRBD1. The CDR3 has 14 residues. Germline V gives CDR1 SGHTA, CDR2 FQGTGA. Trimming removed 5 bases from V and 5 bases from J; junction bases left unmatched: 8. CDR3: CASSPRQGMETQYF. The CDR3 DNA reads TGTGCCAGCAGCCCCCGACAGGGTATGGAGACCCAGTACTTC.

The chain links TRBV19 to TRBJ2-2, with 10 nucleotides matching TRBD2. Germline values: CDR1 LNHDA, CDR2 SQIVND (reference sequence). After removal of 6 bases from V and 1 base from J, the junction contained 11 bases not matched to a gene. The CDR3 extends over 18 amino acids. The CDR3 sequence: CASSSWGGLAQNTGELFF. CDR3 DNA sequence: TGTGCCAGTAGCTCCTGGGGGGGACTAGCGCAGAACACCGGGGAGCTGTTTTTT.

This clone came up a few times. The chain combines TRBV6-1 with TRBJ2-7, with D perhaps matching TRBD1 or TRBD2 (6 bases each). V lost 1 base and J lost 5, with 18 bases in between. CDR3 length equals 16 residues. Germline V lookup: CDR1 MNHNS, CDR2 SASEGT. CDR3 sequence (DNA): TGTGCCAGCAGTGAAGGGGGACCCGGGGGCGGCCACGAGCAGTACTTC. It specifies CASSEGGPGGGHEQYF.